The 9 T cell receptor beta chains below all came from one sample that was sequenced in a study of regulatory dendritic cells for organ transplantation. Generated by immunoSEQ multiplex PCR, the TCRdb table keeps only in-frame clones and is missing some. This table holds 25,000 to 35,000 clones, about 80% found once. Specimen: memory CD4+ T cells from blood. Specified subset: CD45RO+ memory T cells. The receptors here all came from a human donor in good health.

The J gene is TRBJ2-5, the V gene TRBV7-6; D may be TRBD2 (6 bases). The CDR3 is 14 residues long. Germline V gives CDR1 SGHVS, CDR2 FNYEAQ. Trimming took off 3 bases at V and 5 bases at J, with 13 bases between the two ends. CDR3 sequence (DNA): TGTGCCAGCAGCTTCGGCGGGGCGGGGGAGACCCAGTACTTC. Translation gives CASSFGGAGETQYF.

V and J are TRBV5-1 and TRBJ2-2, with a tentative D call TRBD2 (6 bases). V lost 1 base to trimming and J lost 8 bases, with 12 bases between them. This CDR3 has 14 amino acids. Germline V gene data show CDR1 as SGHRS and CDR2 as YFSETQ. The CDR3 protein is CASSLMEGVGELFF. CDR3 DNA: TGCGCCAGCAGCTTGATGGAGGGCGTGGGGGAGCTGTTTTTT. The whole variable domain, remainder taken from reference TRBV5-1 and TRBJ2-2, is KAGVTQTPRYLIKTRGQQVTLSCSPISGHRSVSWYQQTPGQGLQFLFEYFSETQRNKGNFPGRFSGRQFSNSRSEMNVSTLELGDSALYLCASSLMEGVGELFFGEGSRLTVL.

The chain carries TRBV7-9 and TRBJ2-5; D possibly uses TRBD1 or TRBD2 (5 bases each). Germline-derived CDR1 and CDR2 are SEHNR and FQNEAQ (reference sequence). V lost 1 base and J lost 5, with 14 bases in between. The CDR3 extends over 15 amino acids. The CDR3 DNA reads as TGTGCCAGCAGCTTAGGACCGGGACGTAGCGAGACCCAGTACTTC. It translates to CASSLGPGRSETQYF.

This chain links TRBV5-4 with TRBJ2-3; 8 bases are a match to TRBD1. The CDR3 loop spans 14 amino acids. V was pared by 5 bases and J by 1 base, with 3 bases of the junction left unmatched. Germline lookup yields CDR1 SGHNT and CDR2 YYREEE (reference sequence). The CDR3 sequence: CASRPDRGTDTQYF. The CDR3 bases are TGTGCCAGCAGGCCGGACAGGGGCACAGATACGCAGTATTTT.

A few counts support this clone. The V and J genes are TRBV6-4 and TRBJ2-1, with TRBD2 matching 9 bases. V gave up 6 bases and J gave up 8 bases; unmatched junction bases: 8. This CDR3 spans 14 amino acids. Germline V gene sequence: CDR1 MRHNA, CDR2 SNTAGT. This CDR3 reads CASSEGREGDEQFF. The CDR3 DNA is TGTGCCAGCAGCGAGGGGCGGGAGGGTGATGAGCAGTTCTTC.

The V call is TRBV30, the J call TRBJ2-3; TRBD2 aligns across 10 bases. CDR1 and CDR2 from the germline V gene are GTSNPN and SVGIG (reference sequence). J was trimmed by 0 bases and V by 8 bases; bases with no gene match: 2. CDR3 length: 13 residues. Here the CDR3 reads CAGSGGSTDTQYF. The CDR3 DNA reads TGTGCCGGTAGCGGGGGGAGCACAGATACGCAGTATTTT.

This clone has a handful of counts. The chain has TRBV6-5 and TRBJ1-2; no clear D. The CDR3 is 13 residues long. Trimming took off 6 bases at V and 11 bases at J, with 19 bases between the two ends. The germline V gene has CDR1 MNHEY and CDR2 SVGAGI. CDR3 DNA: TGTGCCAGCAGACTCGGAGGTTCTATTGGGTACACCTTC. As protein: CASRLGGSIGYTF.

This clone showed up just a few times. The V call is TRBV6-1, the J call TRBJ1-1, with a tentative D call TRBD1 (5 bases). The CDR3 sequence is 14 residues long. Trimming removed 6 bases at V and 11 bases at J, with 22 bases between. Germline-derived CDR1 and CDR2 are MNHNS and SASEGT. The CDR3 DNA sequence: TGTGCCAGCAGGGAGGGCCAGGGTGTGTTGCGGGCTTTCTTT. Translated: CASREGQGVLRAFF.

V gene TRBV5-1 combines with J gene TRBJ1-4; no clear D. Germline loops: CDR1 SGHRS, CDR2 YFSETQ. The CDR3 contains 15 residues. V was cut by 4 bases and J by 0 bases, with 10 bases left in between. CDR3 region: CASSPTATTNEKLFF. CDR3 coding DNA: TGCGCCAGCAGCCCGACCGCTACAACTAATGAAAAACTGTTTTTT.